Many counts were recorded for the clone carrying this TCR beta chain. The sequence runs out 3 residues before the end of the CDR3; the remainder is reconstructed from the germline J gene. J gave up 1 base and V 7 bases, and 5 bases lay outside the gene matches. The CDR3 consists of 16 residues. Germline V gene data show CDR1 as LNHDA and CDR2 as SQIVND (reference sequence). This record comes from a study of T cell clonality in common variable immunodeficiency. Profiling relied on immunoSEQ multiplex PCR, and the TCRdb table lists in-frame clones only, not all of them. The repertoire consists of tens of thousands of clones, none detected only once.

The chain carries TRBV19 and TRBJ2-2; 11 positions match TRBD2. The origin of this receptor is a person aged 18 to 75 in good health. Sequencing was done on a sample of peripheral blood mononuclear cells. CDR3 loop: CASTLGLAVNTGELFF. CDR3 DNA (partial): TGTGCCAGTACCCTGGGACTAGCGGTGAACACCGGGGAG.